This TCR beta chain was documented in a study of post-analysis software for immune sequencing data. The TCR beta cDNA libraries carried unique molecular identifiers. Around 500,000 cDNA molecules were obtained per 1 to 10 million input T cells. A single record per CDR3 protein comes from TCRdb applying MiXCR to the PCR reads. The sample has roughly 700,000 distinct CDR3 sequences, 25% to 30% seen once. This clonotype was found a few times. Its antigen is undetermined. Study findings and constraints: Normalized Chao1 diversity in multiple sclerosis patients fell significantly below that of controls.

The sample was blood. This sequence originates from a girl aged 10 to 17 with multiple sclerosis.

The CDR3 region has the DNA TGTGCCAGCAGTGAATCACAGAGGAATGAAAAACTGTTTTTT. This sequence encodes CASSESQRNEKLFF. The chain carries TRBV2 and TRBJ1-4; D is undetermined. Trimming left V 2 bases short and J 5 bases short, with 9 bases between. Looked up from germline, CDR1 is SNHLY and CDR2 is FYNNEI. The CDR3 is 14 residues long. The entire variable domain, with the rest obtained from reference TRBV2 and TRBJ1-4, is as follows: EPEVTQTPSHQVTQMGQEVILRCVPISNHLYFYWYRQILGQKVEFLVSFYNNEISEKSEIFDDQFSVERPDGSNFTLKIRSTKLEDSAMYFCASSESQRNEKLFFGSGTQLSVL.